This TCR beta chain was captured in a study of OX40 agonist ivuxolimab in advanced cancers. Study as a whole: Patients were given ivuxolimab, an antibody that agonizes OX40 (CD134). Among those enrolled, mean age was about 60 years (range roughly 20 to 79) and 82.7% were male.

There are 16 residues in the CDR3. Comments on this clone: Its antigen is not identified.

Study-level points and caveats: The study observed clonal expansion of CD4+ and CD8+ blood T cells by week 6 at 0.1 to 3.0 mg/kg.

Only in-frame clones appear in the TCRdb table, and some are missing; sequencing was by immunoSEQ multiplex PCR. The table has about 37,000 clones, about 89% seen once. The material was CD4+ or CD8+ T cells sorted from blood, obtained in a trial of the OX40 agonist ivuxolimab. The V call is TRBV21-1, the J call TRBJ2-2. TRBV21-1 represents a pseudogene. The receptor comes from an adult with an advanced solid tumor such as melanoma, head and neck, liver or kidney cancer. CDR3 in DNA: TGTGCCAGCAGCAAAGTTGCTGGGGTGAACACCGGGGAGCTGTTTTTT. Its protein is CASSKVAGVNTGELFF.